At least ten counts were recorded for the clone carrying this T cell receptor beta chain. Its antigen remains unidentified. Noted time point: pre-sensitization, week 0. Treatment denoted: therapeutic diphenylcyclopropenone sensitization with weekly scalp DPC. Total RNA extraction was carried out from unfractionated whole blood. This sample stems from a study of human T cells and chemical hapten exposure. The study, taken as a whole, reports: Expanded TCRs formed significantly more large CDR3 similarity clusters than controls.

Library preparation tagged each individual cDNA molecule with a unique molecular identifier. TCRdb recomputed calls from the RACE reads with MiXCR, one row per CDR3 protein. Of 380,000 or so distinct CDR3 sequences in the sample, approximately 5% are singletons; the top ten hold approximately 8.2%. Source: whole blood, taken in connection with sensitization to the hapten diphenylcyclopropenone (DPC). The sequence came from a woman under 30 with alopecia areata. Some clones in this sample may be carry-over from other donors' samples.

CDR3 in DNA: TGTGCCAGCAGCCGGACAGGTTCGAACACCGGGGAGCTGTTTTTT. This sequence encodes CASSRTGSNTGELFF. This chain joins TRBV7-2 and TRBJ2-2, with 7 bases that match TRBD1. The length of the CDR3 is 15 residues. V shed 5 bases, J shed 0 bases, and the junction held 3 bases outside the gene matches. Per germline, CDR1 SGHTA and CDR2 FQGNSA.